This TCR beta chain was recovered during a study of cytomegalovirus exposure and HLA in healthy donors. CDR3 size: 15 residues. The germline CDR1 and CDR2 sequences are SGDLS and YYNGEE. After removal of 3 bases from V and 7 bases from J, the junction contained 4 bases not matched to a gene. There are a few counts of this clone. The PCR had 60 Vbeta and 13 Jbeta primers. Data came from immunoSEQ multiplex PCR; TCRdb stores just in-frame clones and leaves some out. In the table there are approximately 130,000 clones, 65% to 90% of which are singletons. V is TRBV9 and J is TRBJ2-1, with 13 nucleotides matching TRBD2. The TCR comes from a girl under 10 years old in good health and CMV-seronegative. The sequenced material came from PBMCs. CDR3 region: CASSAWTSGSNEQFF. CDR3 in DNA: TGTGCCAGCAGCGCCTGGACTAGCGGGAGTAATGAGCAGTTCTTC.